Each of the 2 T cell receptor beta chains below was sequenced from the same sample in a study of shared clonotypes between healthy human individuals. Generated by immunoSEQ multiplex PCR, the TCRdb table keeps only in-frame clones and is missing some. The repertoire holds about 480,000 clones, with 75% to 80% as singletons. Sequencing was performed on PBMCs. The source of these receptors is a woman aged 35 to 49 in good health. Some clones in this sample may be carry-over from other donors' samples.

This rearrangement joins TRBV18 to TRBJ2-5; no firm D call. In germline, CDR1 is KGHSH, CDR2 LQKENI. The CDR3 has 12 amino acids. V lost 5 bases, J lost 5 bases, and 9 bases lay in between. CDR3 DNA sequence: TGTGCCAGCTCAAGGGTTGGCGAGACCCAGTACTTC. Its translation is CASSRVGETQYF. The variable domain in full, with the rest retrieved from reference TRBV18 and TRBJ2-5, is NAGVMQNPRHLVRRRGQEARLRCSPMKGHSHVYWYRQLPEEGLKFMVYLQKENIIDESGMPKERFSAEFPKEGPSILRIQQVVRGDSAAYFCASSRVGETQYFGPGTRLLVL.

The rearrangement links TRBV2 to TRBJ2-2; D might be TRBD2 (6 bases). The CDR3 covers 15 residues. Between the trimmed V and J ends, which lost 4 bases and 4 bases, there was a span of 13 bases. The germline CDR1 and CDR2 sequences are SNHLY and FYNNEI. CDR3 in DNA: TGTGCCAGCAGTGTTGCGCGGACTATCACCGGGGAGCTGTTTTTT. Translation: CASSVARTITGELFF.